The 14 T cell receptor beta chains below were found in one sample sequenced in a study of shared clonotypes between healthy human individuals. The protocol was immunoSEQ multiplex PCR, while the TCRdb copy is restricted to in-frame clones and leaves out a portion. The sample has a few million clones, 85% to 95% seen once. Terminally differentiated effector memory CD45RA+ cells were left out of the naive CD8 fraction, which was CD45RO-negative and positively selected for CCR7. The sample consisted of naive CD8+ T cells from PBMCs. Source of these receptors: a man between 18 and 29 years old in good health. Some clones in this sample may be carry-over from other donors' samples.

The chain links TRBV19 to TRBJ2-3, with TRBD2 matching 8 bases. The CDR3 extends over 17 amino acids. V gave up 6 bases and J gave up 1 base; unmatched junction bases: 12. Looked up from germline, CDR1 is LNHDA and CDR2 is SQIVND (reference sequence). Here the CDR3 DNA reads TGTGCCAGTAGCCCTGAGGGACTAGTTATCGGCACAGATACGCAGTATTTT. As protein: CASSPEGLVIGTDTQYF.

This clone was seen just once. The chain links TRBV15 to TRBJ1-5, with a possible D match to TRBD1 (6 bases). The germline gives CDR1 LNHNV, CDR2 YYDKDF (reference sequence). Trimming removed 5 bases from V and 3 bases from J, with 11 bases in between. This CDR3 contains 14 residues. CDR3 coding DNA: TGTGCCACCAGCGAGGGGGATATCAATCAGCCCCAGCATTTT. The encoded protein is CATSEGDINQPQHF.

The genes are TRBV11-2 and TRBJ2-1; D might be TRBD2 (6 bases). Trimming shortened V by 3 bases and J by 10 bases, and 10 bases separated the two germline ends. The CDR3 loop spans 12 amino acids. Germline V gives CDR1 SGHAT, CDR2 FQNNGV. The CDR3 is CASSFKGLEQFF. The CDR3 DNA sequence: TGTGCCAGCAGCTTTAAAGGACTAGAGCAGTTCTTC. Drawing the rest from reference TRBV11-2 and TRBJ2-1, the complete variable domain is EAGVAQSPRYKIIEKRQSVAFWCNPISGHATLYWYQQILGQGPKLLIQFQNNGVVDDSQLPKDRFSAERLKGVDSTLKIQPAKLEDSAVYLCASSFKGLEQFFGPGTRLTVL.

CDR3 in DNA: TGTGCCAGTAGAAAACGGGACTCTGGAAACACCATATATTTT. Residues: CASRKRDSGNTIYF. The chain couples TRBV19 to TRBJ1-3; D remains unclear. V was cut by 6 bases and J by 0 bases, with 9 bases left in between. CDR1 LNHDA and CDR2 SQIVND come from the germline V gene (reference sequence). This CDR3 has 14 residues.

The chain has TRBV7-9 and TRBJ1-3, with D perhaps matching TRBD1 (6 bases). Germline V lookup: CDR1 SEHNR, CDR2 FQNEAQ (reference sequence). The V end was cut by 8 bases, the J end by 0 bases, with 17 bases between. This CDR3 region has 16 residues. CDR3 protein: CASGEGHPISGNTIYF. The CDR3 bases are TGTGCCAGCGGGGAGGGACACCCCATCTCTGGAAACACCATATATTTT.

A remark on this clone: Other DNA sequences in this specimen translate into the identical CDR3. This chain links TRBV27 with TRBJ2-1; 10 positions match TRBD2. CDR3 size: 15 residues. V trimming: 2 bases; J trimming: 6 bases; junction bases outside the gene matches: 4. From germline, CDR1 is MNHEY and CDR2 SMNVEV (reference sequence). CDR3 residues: CASSLGAGGRNEQFF. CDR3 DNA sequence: TGTGCCAGCAGTTTAGGAGCGGGAGGGCGCAATGAGCAGTTCTTC.

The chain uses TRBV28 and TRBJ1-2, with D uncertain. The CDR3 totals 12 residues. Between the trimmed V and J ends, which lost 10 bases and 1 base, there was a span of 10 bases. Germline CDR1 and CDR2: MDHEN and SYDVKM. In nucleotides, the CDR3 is TGTGCCATACAGCACCGTAACTATGGCTACACCTTC. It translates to CAIQHRNYGYTF.

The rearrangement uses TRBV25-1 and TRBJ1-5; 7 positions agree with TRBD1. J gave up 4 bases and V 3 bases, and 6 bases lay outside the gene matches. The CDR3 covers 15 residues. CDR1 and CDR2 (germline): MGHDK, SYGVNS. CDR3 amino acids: CASSEGQTFNQPQHF. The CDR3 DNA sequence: TGTGCCAGCAGTGAGGGACAGACCTTTAATCAGCCCCAGCATTTT.

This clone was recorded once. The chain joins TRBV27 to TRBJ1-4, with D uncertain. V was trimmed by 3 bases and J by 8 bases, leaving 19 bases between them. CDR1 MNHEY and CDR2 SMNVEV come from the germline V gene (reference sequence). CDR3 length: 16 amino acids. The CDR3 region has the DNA TGTGCCAGCAGTTTGCGCTCCGGGTTATGGAGGGAAAAACTGTTTTTT. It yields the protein CASSLRSGLWREKLFF.

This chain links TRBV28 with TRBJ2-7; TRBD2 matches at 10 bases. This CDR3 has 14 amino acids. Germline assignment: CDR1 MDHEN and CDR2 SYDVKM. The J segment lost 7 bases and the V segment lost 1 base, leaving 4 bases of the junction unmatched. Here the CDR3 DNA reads TGTGCCAGCAGTTTATCTAGCGGGAGCGGTGAGCAGTACTTC. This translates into CASSLSSGSGEQYF.

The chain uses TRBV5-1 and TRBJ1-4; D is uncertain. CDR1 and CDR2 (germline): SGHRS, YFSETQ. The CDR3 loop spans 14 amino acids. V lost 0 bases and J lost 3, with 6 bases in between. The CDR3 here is CASSLVAANEKLFF. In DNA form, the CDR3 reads TGCGCCAGCAGCTTGGTAGCCGCTAATGAAAAACTGTTTTTT.

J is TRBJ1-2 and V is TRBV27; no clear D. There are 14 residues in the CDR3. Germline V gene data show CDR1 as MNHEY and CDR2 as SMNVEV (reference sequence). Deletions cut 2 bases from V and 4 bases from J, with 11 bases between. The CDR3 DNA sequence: TGTGCCAGCAGTTTAGGCGGGAGGTTCTATGGCTACACCTTC. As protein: CASSLGGRFYGYTF.

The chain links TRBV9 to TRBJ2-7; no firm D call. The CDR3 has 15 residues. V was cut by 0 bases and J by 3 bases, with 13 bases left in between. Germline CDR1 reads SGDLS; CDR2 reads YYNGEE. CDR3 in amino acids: CASSVGSANNYEQYF. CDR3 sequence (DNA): TGTGCCAGCAGCGTAGGGTCGGCAAACAACTACGAGCAGTACTTC. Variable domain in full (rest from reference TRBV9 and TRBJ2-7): DSGVTQTPKHLITATGQRVTLRCSPRSGDLSVYWYQQSLDQGLQFLIQYYNGEERAKGNILERFSAQQFPDLHSELNLSSLELGDSALYFCASSVGSANNYEQYFGPGTRLTVT.

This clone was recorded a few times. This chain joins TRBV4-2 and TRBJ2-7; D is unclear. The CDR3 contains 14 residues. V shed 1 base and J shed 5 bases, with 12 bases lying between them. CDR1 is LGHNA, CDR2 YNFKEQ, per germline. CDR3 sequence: CASSQGVLRHEQYF. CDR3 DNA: TGTGCCAGCAGCCAAGGAGTTCTTCGGCACGAGCAGTACTTC.